Below, 18 T cell receptor beta chains from the same sample are listed, as sequenced in a study of shared clonotypes between healthy human individuals. The data were produced by immunoSEQ multiplex PCR, yet TCRdb's version contains in-frame clones alone and is incomplete. The sample lists some 980,000 clones, around three quarters seen once, with roughly 1.5% in the top ten. Sequenced sample: memory CD4+ T cells sorted from blood. Documented subset: CD45RA-negative fraction. The receptors derive from a man aged 18-30 years in good health.

The J gene is TRBJ2-1, the V gene TRBV28; TRBD2 matches at 8 bases. CDR1 MDHEN and CDR2 SYDVKM come from the germline V gene. The CDR3 has 14 residues. J gave up 11 bases and V 3 bases, and 9 bases lay outside the gene matches. The CDR3 loop reads CASSFSGGSFQQFF. For the CDR3, the DNA is TGTGCCAGCAGTTTCAGCGGGGGCTCTTTTCAGCAGTTCTTC. Variable domain in full (rest from reference TRBV28 and TRBJ2-1): DVKVTQSSRYLVKRTGEKVFLECVQDMDHENMFWYRQDPGLGLRLIYFSYDVKMKEKGDIPEGYSVSREKKERFSLILESASTNQTSMYLCASSFSGGSFQQFFGPGTRLTVL.

The CDR3 coding sequence is TGTGCCAGCAGCCGACGGGAGGTAGAGACCCAGTACTTC. Translated: CASSRREVETQYF. The chain uses TRBV6-1 and TRBJ2-5; 7 bases match TRBD2. CDR1 and CDR2 from the germline V gene are MNHNS and SASEGT. The CDR3 is made up of 13 amino acids. With V trimmed by 6 bases and J by 4 bases, 5 bases remained unmatched.

There are many counts of this clone. This rearrangement joins TRBV4-3 to TRBJ1-1; 12 bases match TRBD1. After removal of 10 bases from V and 10 bases from J, the junction contained 22 bases not matched to a gene. This CDR3 is built from 17 residues. Germline V lookup: CDR1 LGHNA, CDR2 YSLEER. The CDR3 DNA follows: TGCGCCAACGATGCTCACCCAATCGGGACAGGGGGCTTGGTAGCTTTCTTT. This gives the protein CANDAHPIGTGGLVAFF.

To note about this clone: Within the sample, other DNA sequences also encode this same CDR3. The chain is built from TRBV5-1 and TRBJ2-3; 7 nucleotides match TRBD2. V gave up 0 bases and J gave up 6 bases; unmatched junction bases: 7. This CDR3 region has 15 residues. The germline V gene has CDR1 SGHRS and CDR2 YFSETQ. CDR3 bases: TGCGCCAGCAGCTTGGAGGGAGGGCCGGTGGATACGCAGTATTTT. Encoded protein: CASSLEGGPVDTQYF.

Of note for this clone: This could be a read error, since a much larger clone is one nucleotide away. The V call is TRBV7-9, the J call TRBJ2-6; D not resolved. The V end was cut by 8 bases, the J end by 1 base, with 0 bases between. The CDR3 consists of 11 residues. Per the germline V gene, CDR1 is SEHNR and CDR2 is FQNEAQ (reference sequence). CDR3 sequence (DNA): TGTGCCAGCTCTGGGGCCAACGTCCTGACTTTC. This translates into CASSGANVLTF.

This clone was picked up a small number of times. The chain joins TRBV2 to TRBJ2-5; D is perhaps TRBD1 (5 bases). The V gene's germline CDR1 is SNHLY and CDR2 FYNNEI. This CDR3 contains 12 residues. V lost 6 bases, J lost 3 bases, and 8 bases lay in between. The CDR3 region is CASRDREETQYF. The CDR3 coding sequence is TGTGCCAGCAGAGACAGAGAAGAGACCCAGTACTTC.

The V call is TRBV5-6, the J call TRBJ2-6; TRBD1 agrees at 8 bases. CDR3 size: 18 residues. Germline V gives CDR1 SGHDT, CDR2 YYEEEE. Trimming took 1 base from V and 3 from J; bases not matched to a gene: 9. CDR3 DNA: TGTGCCAGCAGCTTGATTTCGACAGGGGAACGTGGGGCCAACGTCCTGACTTTC. Translating it yields CASSLISTGERGANVLTF.

The chain recombines TRBV10-3 with TRBJ1-2; 9 bases line up with TRBD1. Germline V gene lookup returns CDR1 ENHRY and CDR2 SYGVKD. The CDR3 has 16 amino acids. The V gene end was trimmed by 2 bases and the J gene end by 3 bases; junction bases not matched to a gene: 7. CDR3 in DNA: TGTGCCATCAGTGAGGGACAGGGGTTTGTGTACTATGGCTACACCTTC. It yields the protein CAISEGQGFVYYGYTF.

The chain has TRBV5-1 and TRBJ2-7, with D possibly TRBD1 on 5 matching bases. CDR3 length equals 14 residues. In germline, CDR1 is SGHRS, CDR2 YFSETQ. Trimming removed 2 bases at V and 3 bases at J, with 12 bases between. This CDR3 reads CASSLGHEIYEQYF. CDR3 bases: TGCGCCAGCAGCTTAGGACATGAAATCTACGAGCAGTACTTC.

This clone is a singleton in its sample. The chain is built from TRBV6-1 and TRBJ2-7; no clear D gene. The germline V gene has CDR1 MNHNS and CDR2 SASEGT. The CDR3 has 15 residues. With 1 base removed from V and 1 base from J, the gap between germline ends came to 11 bases. The CDR3 sequence is CASSEGPQISYEQYF. DNA of the CDR3: TGTGCCAGCAGTGAAGGTCCCCAGATTTCCTACGAGCAGTACTTC.

This clone was counted only a few times. The chain recombines TRBV9 with TRBJ1-2; tentative D call: TRBD1 (6 bases). This CDR3 spans 16 amino acids. Germline V gene lookup returns CDR1 SGDLS and CDR2 YYNGEE. The V gene lost 4 bases and the J gene lost 2 bases, with 18 bases spanning the gap. CDR3 in amino acids: CASSPQLGGRNYGYTF. In DNA, the CDR3 is TGTGCCAGCAGCCCTCAATTGGGGGGGCGCAACTATGGCTACACCTTC.

The rearrangement links TRBV9 to TRBJ2-3, with D tentatively TRBD1 (6 bases). The length of the CDR3 is 16 residues. Germline V gene data show CDR1 as SGDLS and CDR2 as YYNGEE. Trimming pared 2 bases from V and 0 bases from J, leaving 13 bases between. The CDR3 DNA follows: TGTGCCAGCAGCGTCCGGGACACCGGTAGCACAGATACGCAGTATTTT. Its translation: CASSVRDTGSTDTQYF.

The rearrangement joins TRBV14 to TRBJ2-5, with 13 positions matching TRBD2. Per germline, CDR1 SGHDN and CDR2 FVKESK. The CDR3 contains 16 residues. Losses at the gene ends were 1 base for V and 5 bases for J; bases not matched to a gene: 4. The CDR3 bases are TGTGCCAGCAGCCAAGGGTGGACTAGCGGGAGTGAGACCCAGTACTTC. It is translated as CASSQGWTSGSETQYF.

This rearrangement joins TRBV11-3 to TRBJ2-1, with TRBD2 matching 7 bases. Germline V lookup: CDR1 SGHNT, CDR2 YENEEA. V was clipped by 1 base and J by 6 bases; unmatched bases: 6. The CDR3 spans 15 residues. This CDR3 is CASSLGGDYSNEQFF. CDR3 nucleotides: TGTGCCAGCAGCTTAGGAGGGGACTACTCCAATGAGCAGTTCTTC.

The chain combines TRBV5-1 with TRBJ2-3, with 9 nucleotides matching TRBD2. V shed 5 bases and J 0 bases; nucleotides not matched to a gene: 4. CDR1 is SGHRS and CDR2 is YFSETQ in the germline V gene. The CDR3 contains 15 residues. CDR3 in amino acids: CASRGTSFSTDTQYF. For the CDR3, the DNA is TGCGCCAGCAGGGGGACTAGCTTCAGCACAGATACGCAGTATTTT.

With regard to this clone: This may arise from a read error, as a much more abundant clone is one base away. Other DNA sequences in the same sample also yield this CDR3. The chain combines TRBV7-3 with TRBJ2-3; D may be TRBD1 (5 bases). This CDR3 contains 13 residues. Germline loops: CDR1 SGHTA, CDR2 FQGTGA. V gave up 2 bases and J gave up 3 bases, with 6 bases separating them. The CDR3 spells CASSLQGTDTQYF. CDR3 DNA: TGTGCCAGCAGCTTACAGGGAACAGATACGCAGTATTTT. The full variable domain, in which reference TRBV7-3 and TRBJ2-3 provide the parts outside the CDR3, is GAGVSQTPSNKVTEKGKYVELRCDPISGHTALYWYRQSLGQGPEFLIYFQGTGAADDSGLPNDRFFAVRPEGSVSTLKIQRTERGDSAVYLCASSLQGTDTQYFGPGTRLTVL.

The J gene is TRBJ2-7, the V gene TRBV7-9; either TRBD1 or TRBD2 may supply D (5 bases each). The V end lost 1 base, the J end lost 2 bases, and 9 bases lay between the germline ends. Per germline, CDR1 SEHNR and CDR2 FQNEAQ (reference sequence). This CDR3 comprises 14 residues. The CDR3 DNA reads as TGTGCCAGCAGCTTAGGAGGGGTAGCCTACGAGCAGTACTTC. Protein product: CASSLGGVAYEQYF.

V is TRBV5-1 and J is TRBJ2-5, with 8 bases identical to TRBD2. The CDR3 is 13 amino acids. With 5 bases clipped from V and 7 bases from J, the junction kept 7 bases outside the gene matches. Looked up from germline, CDR1 is SGHRS and CDR2 is YFSETQ. CDR3 region: CASRERGSATQYF. In DNA, the CDR3 is TGCGCCAGCAGAGAGCGGGGGAGCGCGACCCAGTACTTC.